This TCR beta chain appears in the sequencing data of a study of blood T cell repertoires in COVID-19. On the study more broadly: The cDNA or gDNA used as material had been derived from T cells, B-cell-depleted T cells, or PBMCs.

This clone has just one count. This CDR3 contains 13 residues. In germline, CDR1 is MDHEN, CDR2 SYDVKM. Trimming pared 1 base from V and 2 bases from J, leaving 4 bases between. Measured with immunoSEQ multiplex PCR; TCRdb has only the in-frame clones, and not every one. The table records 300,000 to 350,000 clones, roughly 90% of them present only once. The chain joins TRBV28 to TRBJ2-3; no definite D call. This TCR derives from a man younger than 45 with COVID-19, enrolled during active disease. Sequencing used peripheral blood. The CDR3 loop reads CASSLYITDTQYF. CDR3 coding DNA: TGTGCCAGCAGTTTATATATCACAGATACGCAGTATTTT.